These 23 T cell receptor beta chains share one sample of origin, sequenced in a study of blood T cell repertoires in COVID-19. Only in-frame clones appear in the TCRdb table, and some are missing; sequencing was by immunoSEQ multiplex PCR. The sample holds just under 250,000 clones; around nine tenths are singletons and the top ten take over 4%. The source material was PBMCs or T cells enriched from blood (not recorded which). The origin of the receptors is a woman in her twenties or thirties who had recovered from COVID-19.

The rearrangement uses TRBV27 and TRBJ2-3; TRBD2 matches at 7 bases. This CDR3 has 16 residues. Germline values: CDR1 MNHEY, CDR2 SMNVEV (reference sequence). V trimming: 4 bases; J trimming: 1 base; junction bases outside the gene matches: 8. DNA for the CDR3: TGTGCCAGCAGTTCAGGACTAGTCGCCGGCACAGATACGCAGTATTTT. Its translation is CASSSGLVAGTDTQYF.

The rearrangement joins TRBV10-3 to TRBJ1-1; D perhaps matches TRBD1 (5 bases). CDR1 and CDR2 (germline): ENHRY, SYGVKD. The CDR3 length is 15 residues. The V gene lost 2 bases and the J gene lost 0 bases, with 10 bases spanning the gap. In nucleotides, the CDR3 is TGTGCCATCAGTGAGCCCTCGGGGGTGAACACTGAAGCTTTCTTT. It specifies CAISEPSGVNTEAFF.

The V gene is TRBV7-2, the J gene TRBJ1-5; TRBD1 agrees at 8 bases. Per the germline V gene, CDR1 is SGHTA and CDR2 is FQGNSA. The length of the CDR3 is 14 residues. V was pared by 4 bases and J by 6 bases, with 5 bases of the junction left unmatched. DNA for the CDR3: TGTGCCAGCAGCTCAGGGGGCGCAAGTCAGCCCCAGCATTTT. Its protein product is CASSSGGASQPQHF.

CDR3 amino acids: CASSHDRGRFEQYF. In DNA form, the CDR3 reads TGTGCCAGCAGCCACGACAGGGGGCGTTTCGAGCAGTACTTC. This rearrangement joins TRBV6-5 to TRBJ2-7, with 10 positions matching TRBD1. The germline V gene has CDR1 MNHEY and CDR2 SVGAGI. The CDR3 length is 14 residues. With 6 bases clipped from V and 6 bases from J, the junction kept 8 bases outside the gene matches.

This clone was seen just once. This chain uses TRBV7-3 with TRBJ2-1, with 7 positions matching TRBD1. CDR3 length: 14 residues. The V segment lost 1 base and the J segment 9 bases; nucleotides outside the gene matches: 6. Germline-derived CDR1 and CDR2 are SGHTA and FQGTGA. DNA for the CDR3: TGTGCCAGCAGCTTAATCACAGGGGAAGGTGAGCAGTTCTTC. This encodes CASSLITGEGEQFF.

The chain carries TRBV20-1 and TRBJ1-5; D not resolved. CDR3 length: 14 residues. Germline CDR1 and CDR2: DFQATT and SNEGSKA (reference sequence). V lost 3 bases to trimming and J lost 1 base, with 10 bases between them. This CDR3 reads CSASLGTSNQPQHF. Here the CDR3 DNA reads TGCAGTGCTAGTCTGGGCACGAGCAATCAGCCCCAGCATTTT.

J is TRBJ1-5 and V is TRBV6-1; unclear D gene. Between the trimmed V and J ends, which lost 1 base and 7 bases, there was a span of 8 bases. Germline V gene data show CDR1 as MNHNS and CDR2 as SASEGT. The CDR3 length is 13 residues. The CDR3 loop is CASSEELRQPQHF. For the CDR3, the DNA is TGTGCCAGCAGTGAAGAATTGAGGCAGCCCCAGCATTTT.

This clone was seen a few times. This chain connects TRBV30 to TRBJ2-7, with D possibly TRBD2 on 5 matching bases. Between the trimmed V and J ends, which lost 6 bases and 2 bases, there was a span of 11 bases. The CDR3 loop spans 12 amino acids. CDR1 and CDR2 from the germline V gene are GTSNPN and SVGIG (reference sequence). The CDR3 sequence: CACIEGAYEQYF. CDR3 DNA sequence: TGTGCCTGTATTGAGGGAGCCTACGAGCAGTACTTC. Filled out from reference TRBV30 and TRBJ2-7, the complete variable domain reads SQTIHQWPATLVQPVGSPLSLECTVEGTSNPNLYWYRQAAGRGLQLLFYSVGIGQISSEVPQNLSASRPQDRQFILSSKKLLLSDSGFYLCACIEGAYEQYFGPGTRLTVT.

CDR3 in DNA: TGTGCCAGCAGCTTAGAAGGGAGCCATTCACCCCTCCACTTT. Its translation: CASSLEGSHSPLHF. The chain couples TRBV7-9 to TRBJ1-6, with D unclear. CDR3 length: 14 amino acids. V was pared by 1 base and J by 8 bases, with 9 bases between. Germline V CDR1 and CDR2: SEHNR, FQNEAQ (reference sequence).

The rearrangement links TRBV5-4 to TRBJ2-1; TRBD2 might be the D (6 bases). CDR3 length equals 16 residues. V was pared by 5 bases and J by 1 base, with 16 bases between. Per the germline V gene, CDR1 is SGHNT and CDR2 is YYREEE (reference sequence). The CDR3 spells CASRAIGDWSYNEQFF. The CDR3 nucleotides are TGTGCCAGCAGAGCGATTGGGGACTGGTCCTACAATGAGCAGTTCTTC.

The rearrangement joins TRBV9 to TRBJ1-6; 9 positions agree with TRBD1. Germline V CDR1 and CDR2: SGDLS, YYNGEE. With 3 bases clipped from V and 8 bases from J, the junction kept 6 bases outside the gene matches. CDR3 size: 15 residues. DNA of the CDR3: TGTGCCAGCAGCGCCCGACAGGGGGGATATTCACCCCTCCACTTT. Amino acid sequence: CASSARQGGYSPLHF.

The rearrangement uses TRBV5-1 and TRBJ1-2; 8 bases map to TRBD1. Germline-derived CDR1 and CDR2 are SGHRS and YFSETQ. Trimming at V came to 3 bases and at J to 6 bases, leaving 7 bases not matched to a gene. The CDR3 is 14 amino acids. This chain's CDR3 is CASSSGQGRNGYTF. Here the CDR3 DNA reads TGCGCCAGCAGCTCTGGACAGGGTCGAAATGGCTACACCTTC.

The rearrangement links TRBV30 to TRBJ1-4; possible D gene TRBD1, 6 bases. V was trimmed by 2 bases and J by 4 bases, leaving 8 bases between them. The CDR3 sequence is 13 residues long. Germline CDR1 GTSNPN, CDR2 SVGIG (reference sequence). CDR3: CAWSRGINEKLFF. In nucleotides, the CDR3 is TGTGCCTGGAGTAGGGGGATTAATGAAAAACTGTTTTTT.

V usage is TRBV10-3 and J usage is TRBJ2-7; 9 nucleotides line up with TRBD2. CDR3 length equals 15 residues. CDR1 is ENHRY, CDR2 SYGVKD, per germline. DNA of the CDR3: TGTGCGATGTCTCCTTCTAGCGGGACTGCCTACGAGCAGTACTTC. It encodes CAMSPSSGTAYEQYF.

This clone was seen a single time. One end of the junction fails to match germline, which may point to a read error. The chain uses TRBV12-3 or TRBV12-4 and TRBJ1-5, with TRBD1 matching over 10 bases. This CDR3 has 12 residues. CDR3 DNA sequence: TGTGCCAGCAGTCCCAGCGGGACAGGGGTTGTTTTT. Translation: CASSPSGTGVVF.

This clone showed up just a few times. The chain couples TRBV6-2 or TRBV6-3 to TRBJ1-2; D is undetermined. Looked up from germline, CDR1 is MNHEY and CDR2 is SVGEGT. CDR3 size: 13 residues. The V end was cut by 2 bases, the J end by 2 bases, with 6 bases between. The CDR3 region has the DNA TGTGCCAGCAGTTACGCGGAGAACTATGGCTACACCTTC. It codes for CASSYAENYGYTF.

This clone was detected once. This chain connects TRBV6-5 to TRBJ1-4; D not certain. The germline gives CDR1 MNHEY, CDR2 SVGAGI. There are 14 residues in the CDR3. Trimming cost V 2 bases and J 5 bases, with 9 bases left between them. CDR3 sequence: CASSYGRLNEKLFF. The CDR3 DNA is TGTGCCAGCAGTTACGGCAGACTAAATGAAAAACTGTTTTTT.

The CDR3 reads CASLGQGWNWRYF. The CDR3 region has the DNA TGTGCCAGCCTGGGACAGGGGTGGAACTGGAGATACTTC. J is TRBJ2-7 and V is TRBV2; TRBD1 matches 10 bases. Germline trimming cut 8 bases from V and 13 bases from J; bases unmatched to any gene: 14. The CDR3 runs 13 residues. CDR1 and CDR2 (germline): SNHLY, FYNNEI.

This clone was detected once. The V gene is TRBV10-3, the J gene TRBJ2-7, with D perhaps TRBD1 (6 bases). The CDR3 consists of 13 residues. The germline V and J ends were trimmed by 4 bases and 3 bases, with 10 bases remaining between them. CDR1 is ENHRY and CDR2 is SYGVKD in the germline V gene. The CDR3 loop is CAISVGQNYEQYF. The CDR3 coding sequence is TGTGCCATCAGTGTGGGACAAAACTACGAGCAGTACTTC.

The chain employs TRBV6-5 and TRBJ2-3; TRBD2 matches 7 bases. Germline V gene data show CDR1 as MNHEY and CDR2 as SVGAGI. V lost 5 bases to trimming and J lost 6 bases; unmatched junction nucleotides: 5. The CDR3 covers 13 residues. Here the CDR3 DNA reads TGTGCCAGCAGTCCCGCGGGAGTTGATACGCAGTATTTT. It yields the protein CASSPAGVDTQYF.

This clone has just one count. The chain employs TRBV3-1 (or the pseudogene TRBV3-2) and TRBJ1-1; D gene unclear. There are 14 residues in the CDR3. V was clipped by 0 bases and J by 2 bases, with 7 bases between them. CDR1 and CDR2 (germline): LGHDT, YNNKEL (reference sequence). This chain's CDR3 is CASSQEPENTEAFF. The CDR3 bases are TGTGCCAGCAGCCAAGAGCCAGAAAACACTGAAGCTTTCTTT.

The chain combines TRBV6-2 or TRBV6-3 with TRBJ2-2, with 9 bases that match TRBD1. Germline CDR1 is MNHEY and CDR2 is SVGEGT. This CDR3 spans 16 amino acids. Losses at the gene ends were 1 base for V and 6 bases for J; bases not matched to a gene: 6. CDR3 loop: CASSYLPGQGSGELFF. DNA of the CDR3: TGTGCCAGCAGTTACTTGCCGGGACAGGGATCCGGGGAGCTGTTTTTT.

This clone was seen only once. The genes are TRBV5-6 and TRBJ2-7; D call uncertain. Germline lookup yields CDR1 SGHDT and CDR2 YYEEEE. V lost 1 base, J lost 2 bases, and 4 bases lay in between. CDR3 length: 12 amino acids. CDR3: CASSLNTYEQYF. The CDR3 DNA reads as TGTGCCAGCAGCTTGAATACCTACGAGCAGTACTTC.